Below are 4 T cell receptor beta chains sequenced from a single sample in a study of shared clonotypes between healthy human individuals (dated by TCRdb to the early 2020s). CD8 naive samples were CD45RO-negative cells positively selected for CCR7, giving a CD45RA+CCR7+ population that excluded TemRA cells. Library construction relied on the immunoSEQ multiplex PCR assay. TCRdb provides this immuneACCESS table in a form limited to in-frame rearrangements. Some clones are lacking; in checked studies, under half of them reflect an unresolved V gene, and why the rest are absent is not known. The sample table lists 550,000 to 750,000 clones, about 90% of them with a count of one. In total, the top ten clones hold 20% to 25% of the sample. The material sequenced was naive CD8+ T cells sorted from blood. According to the study, the label for this sample's cell subset or site signals: CD45RA+CCR7+. These receptors were obtained from a man aged 30-40 years in good health.

The V gene is TRBV2, the J gene TRBJ1-1; D may be TRBD1 (5 bases). Per the germline V gene, CDR1 is SNHLY and CDR2 is FYNNEI. Trimming stripped 7 bases from V and 3 bases from J, with 15 bases between. CDR3 size: 14 residues. Here the CDR3 DNA reads TGTGCCAGCACTACCGGGCAGGGCCACACTGAAGCTTTCTTT. As protein: CASTTGQGHTEAFF.

In regard to this clone: The same CDR3 arises from other DNA sequences in this sample as well. The chain carries TRBV7-9 and TRBJ2-7; D might be TRBD2 (6 bases). The CDR3 length is 15 residues. The germline V and J ends were trimmed by 1 base and 6 bases, with 16 bases remaining between them. The V gene's germline CDR1 is SEHNR and CDR2 FQNEAQ (reference sequence). CDR3 DNA sequence: TGTGCCAGCAGCTTAGAAGGTCGGGGGAAGCGCGAGCAGTACTTC. Translated, it gives CASSLEGRGKREQYF.

This chain uses TRBV2 with TRBJ2-7, with D possibly matching TRBD2 (7 bases). The germline V and J ends were trimmed by 7 bases and 5 bases, with 12 bases remaining between them. CDR3 length equals 12 residues. Germline V gives CDR1 SNHLY, CDR2 FYNNEI. DNA for the CDR3: TGTGCCAGCACCGGGGGGCTGGACGAGCAGTACTTC. This sequence encodes CASTGGLDEQYF.

The V call is TRBV4-3, the J call TRBJ2-2, with D tentatively TRBD1 (5 bases). The CDR3 has 15 amino acids. CDR1 and CDR2 (germline): LGHNA, YSLEER. Trimming pared 0 bases from V and 4 bases from J, leaving 9 bases between. The CDR3 region has the DNA TGCGCCAGCAGCCAAGATTCAGGGTCCACCGGGGAGCTGTTTTTT. Its translation is CASSQDSGSTGELFF.